A single sample gave rise to the 16 T cell receptor beta chains below, sequenced in a study of blood T cell repertoires in COVID-19. The protocol was immunoSEQ multiplex PCR, while the TCRdb copy is restricted to in-frame clones and leaves out a portion. This sample has 230,000 or so clones; roughly 89% occur once, and the top ten carry roughly 2%. Source material: peripheral blood. These receptors were taken from a woman aged 55-69 years with COVID-19, enrolled during active disease.

The chain links TRBV7-9 to TRBJ1-5; 10 bases fit TRBD1. Trimming at V came to 4 bases and at J to 3 bases, leaving 3 bases not matched to a gene. This CDR3 has 15 residues. CDR1 SEHNR and CDR2 FQNEAQ come from the germline V gene (reference sequence). In nucleotides, the CDR3 is TGTGCCAGCAGCTCCGGGACAGGGGACAATCAGCCCCAGCATTTT. Translation: CASSSGTGDNQPQHF.

CDR3 protein: CASSPGTGGAYEKLFF. In nucleotides, the CDR3 is TGTGCCAGCTCACCCGGGACAGGGGGCGCTTATGAAAAACTGTTTTTT. V gene TRBV18 combines with J gene TRBJ1-4; TRBD1 agrees at 12 bases. This CDR3 contains 16 residues. V lost 3 bases to trimming and J lost 6 bases; unmatched junction nucleotides: 5. The germline V gene encodes CDR1 KGHSH and CDR2 LQKENI.

The chain couples TRBV14 to TRBJ1-1; D unclear. CDR3 size: 13 residues. The germline V gene encodes CDR1 SGHDN and CDR2 FVKESK. The V end was cut by 4 bases, the J end by 0 bases, with 6 bases between. The chain's CDR3 is CASSLAVNTEAFF. The CDR3 coding sequence is TGTGCCAGCAGCCTAGCGGTGAACACTGAAGCTTTCTTT.

Notes on this clone: This CDR3 is also generated by other DNA sequences in the sample. This chain joins TRBV16 and TRBJ1-5, with 12 bases matching TRBD1. Germline CDR1 reads KGHSY; CDR2 reads FQNENV. The length of the CDR3 is 16 residues. Losses at the gene ends were 3 bases for V and 5 bases for J; bases not matched to a gene: 5. CDR3 residues: CASSQPGQGADQPQHF. The CDR3 bases are TGTGCCAGCAGCCAGCCGGGACAGGGGGCAGATCAGCCCCAGCATTTT.

The V and J genes are TRBV6-5 and TRBJ1-3; D perhaps matches TRBD1 (5 bases). V was pared by 8 bases and J by 4 bases, with 12 bases between. The CDR3 length is 13 residues. Looked up from germline, CDR1 is MNHEY and CDR2 is SVGAGI. CDR3 nucleotides: TGTGCCAGCCGGGGGAATCTAGGAAACACCATATATTTT. This encodes CASRGNLGNTIYF.

The chain uses TRBV13 and TRBJ2-3; TRBD1 matches at 8 bases. The trim removed 6 bases at V and 0 bases at J, leaving 8 bases unmatched. CDR1 is PRHDT and CDR2 is FYEKMQ in the germline V gene (reference sequence). This CDR3 spans 16 amino acids. The CDR3: CASSVRQGRSTDTQYF. The CDR3 region has the DNA TGTGCCAGCAGTGTAAGACAGGGGAGAAGCACAGATACGCAGTATTTT.

V usage is TRBV3-1 (or the pseudogene TRBV3-2) and J usage is TRBJ1-2; D perhaps matches TRBD1 (5 bases). V dropped 0 bases and J dropped 4 bases, with 15 bases sitting between them. The length of the CDR3 is 16 residues. In germline, CDR1 is LGHDT, CDR2 YNNKEL (reference sequence). The CDR3 here is CASSQDRLQGLYGYTF. CDR3 DNA: TGTGCCAGCAGCCAAGATCGTCTGCAGGGCCTCTATGGCTACACCTTC.

The J gene is TRBJ2-1, the V gene TRBV18; 7 nucleotides agree with TRBD2. Losses at the gene ends were 3 bases for V and 4 bases for J; bases not matched to a gene: 9. The CDR3 length is 16 residues. Per the germline V gene, CDR1 is KGHSH and CDR2 is LQKENI. Written as DNA, the CDR3 is TGTGCCAGCTCACCGGGGAGGACTAGGCTATACAATGAGCAGTTCTTC. Its translation: CASSPGRTRLYNEQFF.

This chain connects TRBV24-1 to TRBJ2-3, with TRBD1 matching 8 bases. The CDR3 consists of 13 residues. V trimming: 5 bases; J trimming: 6 bases; junction bases outside the gene matches: 3. Germline CDR1 is KGHDR and CDR2 is SFDVKD. CDR3 nucleotides: TGTGCCACCAGTGCCTCAGGGGGCGATACGCAGTATTTT. It translates to CATSASGGDTQYF.

In this sample, this clone turned up a few times. CDR3 sequence (DNA): TGCGCCAGCAGCCAAGATTTGGCAGGGTCGTATTCACCCCTCCACTTT. This encodes CASSQDLAGSYSPLHF. The genes are TRBV4-3 and TRBJ1-6, with D perhaps matching TRBD1 (5 bases). This CDR3 spans 16 amino acids. Trimming removed 0 bases from V and 8 bases from J, with 14 bases in between. Germline values: CDR1 LGHNA, CDR2 YSLEER.

The chain employs TRBV5-1 and TRBJ1-2; D is undetermined. This CDR3 is 15 amino acids long. The V end lost 7 bases, the J end lost 1 base, and 17 bases lay between the germline ends. CDR1 is SGHRS and CDR2 is YFSETQ in the germline V gene. CDR3 region: CASWEFGLFNYGYTF. CDR3 nucleotides: TGCGCCAGCTGGGAGTTTGGGCTATTTAACTATGGCTACACCTTC.

The chain has TRBV19 and TRBJ1-5; 11 bases are shared with TRBD1. V dropped 7 bases and J dropped 1; count of bases not matched to a gene: 6. The CDR3 loop spans 16 amino acids. Per the germline V gene, CDR1 is LNHDA and CDR2 is SQIVND (reference sequence). As DNA, the CDR3 is TGTGCCAGTAAGGACAGGGGGCGATTGAGCAATCAGCCCCAGCATTTT. It specifies CASKDRGRLSNQPQHF.

Notes on this clone: A read error may account for a junction end that differs from germline. The chain recombines TRBV7-7 with TRBJ2-1, with 7 positions matching TRBD1. The CDR3 is made up of 15 amino acids. The germline V gene has CDR1 SSHAT and CDR2 FNYEAQ (reference sequence). CDR3 protein: CASSSGTAIYNEQFF. In DNA form, the CDR3 reads TGTGCTAGCAGCTCCGGGACAGCAATCTACAATGAGCAGTTCTTC.

V and J are TRBV6-5 and TRBJ2-7; TRBD2 agrees at 8 bases. The J segment lost 4 bases and the V segment lost 7 bases, leaving 9 bases of the junction unmatched. Germline loops: CDR1 MNHEY, CDR2 SVGAGI. The CDR3 has 14 residues. CDR3 in amino acids: CASKGVSGGYEQYF. For the CDR3, the DNA is TGTGCCAGCAAAGGCGTCAGCGGGGGATACGAGCAGTACTTC.

This chain joins TRBV6-5 and TRBJ1-6; D not certain. Looked up from germline, CDR1 is MNHEY and CDR2 is SVGAGI. V gave up 5 bases and J gave up 4 bases, with 3 bases separating them. This CDR3 has 12 amino acids. CDR3 in amino acids: CASSRYNSPLHF. CDR3 in DNA: TGTGCCAGCAGTCGTTATAATTCACCCCTCCACTTT.

The table lists this clone with a few counts. This rearrangement joins TRBV21-1 to TRBJ1-5. TRBV21-1 is listed as a pseudogene. The CDR3 sequence is 12 residues long. The CDR3 spells CASSKFVQPQHF. As DNA, the CDR3 is TGTGCCAGCAGCAAATTCGTCCAGCCCCAGCATTTT.